Below are 13 T cell receptor beta chains sequenced from a single sample in a study of technical replicates of blood from several donors. Generated by immunoSEQ multiplex PCR, the TCRdb table keeps only in-frame clones and is missing some. The table lists around 76,000 clones, almost 99% of them singletons. The source material was T cells isolated from PBMCs. These receptor sequences come from a human donor in good health.

The rearrangement links TRBV28 to TRBJ1-1, with D perhaps matching TRBD1 (6 bases). CDR1 is MDHEN, CDR2 SYDVKM, per germline. Between the trimmed V and J ends, which lost 3 bases and 4 bases, there was a span of 12 bases. CDR3 length equals 14 residues. Here the CDR3 reads CASSFRTVSTEAFF. The CDR3 DNA is TGTGCCAGCAGTTTTAGGACAGTGAGCACTGAAGCTTTCTTT.

This clone appeared a few times. This chain connects TRBV19 to TRBJ1-1; TRBD1 matches 10 bases. The CDR3 loop spans 16 amino acids. The germline CDR1 and CDR2 sequences are LNHDA and SQIVND (reference sequence). The V gene end was trimmed by 1 base and the J gene end by 3 bases; junction bases not matched to a gene: 5. The CDR3 spells CASSIGQGALYTEAFF. CDR3 nucleotides: TGTGCCAGTAGTATAGGACAGGGGGCATTATACACTGAAGCTTTCTTT.

This clone appeared once. The chain joins TRBV5-5 to TRBJ1-3, with 7 bases matching TRBD1. Germline values: CDR1 SGHKS, CDR2 YYEKEE (reference sequence). The CDR3 covers 14 residues. Trimming took 0 bases from V and 4 from J; bases not matched to a gene: 1. CDR3 DNA: TGTGCCAGCAGCTTGGTACAGGGGGGAAACACCATATATTTT. It encodes CASSLVQGGNTIYF.

The CDR3 loop reads CASSVRTGERSGYTF. CDR3 sequence (DNA): TGTGCCAGCAGTGTAAGGACAGGGGAGCGTAGTGGCTACACCTTC. The rearrangement uses TRBV6-1 and TRBJ1-2; 9 bases are shared with TRBD1. The V segment lost 4 bases and the J segment 7 bases; nucleotides outside the gene matches: 10. Germline V gene lookup returns CDR1 MNHNS and CDR2 SASEGT. This CDR3 is built from 15 residues.

The chain has TRBV19 and TRBJ1-2, with TRBD1 as a possible D gene (5 bases). Looked up from germline, CDR1 is LNHDA and CDR2 is SQIVND (reference sequence). V was clipped by 0 bases and J by 8 bases, with 13 bases between them. The CDR3 is 14 amino acids. DNA of the CDR3: TGTGCCAGTAGTATAGATTCGACAGACGTAGGCTACACCTTC. It specifies CASSIDSTDVGYTF.

This clone is a singleton in its sample. The chain has TRBV29-1 and TRBJ1-3, with D unresolved. CDR1 is SQVTM and CDR2 is ANQGSEA in the germline V gene. The CDR3 spans 15 residues. The germline V and J ends were trimmed by 3 bases and 4 bases, with 16 bases remaining between them. The CDR3 spells CSVDPFEGSGNTIYF. As DNA, the CDR3 is TGCAGCGTTGACCCCTTTGAGGGCTCAGGAAACACCATATATTTT.

V and J are TRBV29-1 and TRBJ2-3; perhaps TRBD2 as D (6 bases). V shed 4 bases and J shed 0 bases, with 11 bases lying between them. The CDR3 spans 14 residues. Germline loops: CDR1 SQVTM, CDR2 ANQGSEA. The CDR3 nucleotides are TGCAGCGTTGTGGAGCGGGTGAGCACAGATACGCAGTATTTT. Translated: CSVVERVSTDTQYF.

Points on this clone: A junction end diverges from the germline sequence, so it may reflect a read error. The V call is TRBV27, the J call TRBJ1-2, with D possibly being TRBD1 (6 bases). The CDR3 loop spans 14 amino acids. Per the germline V gene, CDR1 is MNHEY and CDR2 is SMNVEV (reference sequence). For the CDR3, the DNA is TGTGCCAGCAGTTTATATTACAGGGAAGAGGTCTTCTTCTTC. This gives the protein CASSLYYREEVFFF.

Here the CDR3 reads CASSYGGSGGGGYTF. CDR3 DNA: TGTGCCAGCAGTTATGGCGGCTCGGGAGGAGGCGGCTACACCTTC. V and J are TRBV6-5 and TRBJ1-2; D remains ambiguous. The CDR3 has 15 residues. Germline loops: CDR1 MNHEY, CDR2 SVGAGI. Trimming pared 3 bases from V and 8 bases from J, leaving 19 bases between.

The CDR3, as DNA: TGTGCCAGCAGTTTTTTCGCAGGAGGTGGAGGAAACACCATATATTTT. It is translated as CASSFFAGGGGNTIYF. The rearrangement uses TRBV6-5 and TRBJ1-3; unclear D gene. This CDR3 has 16 residues. V lost 4 bases to trimming and J lost 4 bases, with 17 bases between them. Germline loops: CDR1 MNHEY, CDR2 SVGAGI.

This chain uses TRBV28 with TRBJ1-5; no definite D call. CDR3 length: 11 amino acids. Trimming removed 6 bases from V and 9 bases from J, with 9 bases in between. In germline, CDR1 is MDHEN, CDR2 SYDVKM. CDR3 protein: CASSYPGPQHF. For the CDR3, the DNA is TGTGCCAGCAGCTACCCTGGGCCCCAGCATTTT.

The CDR3 is CASSMMTFSNQPQHF. In DNA form, the CDR3 reads TGTGCCAGTAGTATGATGACATTTAGCAATCAGCCCCAGCATTTT. The genes are TRBV19 and TRBJ1-5; D is uncertain. The CDR3 consists of 15 residues. The ends were cut back, 3 bases at V and 0 bases at J, with 9 bases in the middle. Germline V gene lookup returns CDR1 LNHDA and CDR2 SQIVND (reference sequence).

This clone was picked up one time. V is TRBV11-2 and J is TRBJ2-7, with D possibly being TRBD2 (5 bases). The CDR3 contains 14 residues. V was shortened by 3 bases and J by 3 bases, with 12 bases between the two germline ends. The germline CDR1 and CDR2 sequences are SGHAT and FQNNGV. The CDR3 region is CASSFSAALYEQYF. CDR3 DNA sequence: TGTGCCAGCAGCTTCTCAGCGGCCCTCTACGAGCAGTACTTC.